This passage covers 27 T cell receptor beta chains from one sample sequenced in a study of CD8 T cells in Susac syndrome. After extraction with the RNeasy kit, about 0.45 to 1 ug of the RNA was reverse transcribed using random hexamers. TCRdb analysed the immunoSEQ multiplex PCR reads with MiXCR anew, one entry per CDR3 protein. The sample gives approximately 210,000 distinct CDR3 sequences, 95% of which show up once; roughly 0.1% is in the top ten. Sequenced material: CD4+ T cells from PBMCs. These receptors were collected from a human donor with multiple sclerosis.

This clonotype was observed a few times. The chain joins TRBV20-1 to TRBJ1-2; no definite D call. This CDR3 contains 9 residues. V lost 5 bases, J lost 4 bases, and 2 bases lay in between. The germline V gene has CDR1 DFQATT and CDR2 SNEGSKA (reference sequence). The CDR3 nucleotides are TGCAGTGCTGGCTATGGCTACACCTTC. Translating gives CSAGYGYTF.

CDR3 DNA: TGTGCCAGCAGCGGCACCGGAGGGTGGGCTAAACCAGATACGCAGTATTTT. This encodes CASSGTGGWAKPDTQYF. The chain has TRBV9 and TRBJ2-3, with a weak D call TRBD2 (6 bases). Germline V gene sequence: CDR1 SGDLS, CDR2 YYNGEE. This CDR3 region has 17 residues. The V gene lost 3 bases and the J gene lost 4 bases, with 21 bases spanning the gap.

The V call is TRBV20-1, the J call TRBJ2-3, with D perhaps TRBD2 (6 bases). CDR3 size: 14 residues. Deletions cut 6 bases from V and 0 bases from J, with 13 bases between. Germline V gives CDR1 DFQATT, CDR2 SNEGSKA (reference sequence). DNA of the CDR3: TGCAGTGCCACGGAGGGATCTAGCACAGATACGCAGTATTTT. Protein: CSATEGSSTDTQYF.

V and J are TRBV15 and TRBJ2-2; D remains unclear. V shed 2 bases and J shed 6 bases, with 4 bases lying between them. CDR1 and CDR2 (germline): LNHNV, YYDKDF (reference sequence). This CDR3 contains 12 residues. The CDR3: CATSRLPGELFF. In DNA form, the CDR3 reads TGTGCCACCAGCAGACTCCCCGGGGAGCTGTTTTTT.

The rearrangement uses TRBV4-1 and TRBJ1-5, with D possibly matching TRBD1 (5 bases). V was clipped by 0 bases and J by 7 bases, with 13 bases between them. CDR3 size: 15 residues. CDR1 is MGHRA, CDR2 YSYEKL, per germline. Here the CDR3 DNA reads TGCGCCAGCAGCCAAGACAGGGTAGCATGGCAGCCCCAGCATTTT. Translated, it gives CASSQDRVAWQPQHF.

The CDR3 DNA reads TGTGCCAGCAGTTATCAAGCGGGGACAGGGTGGTCACCCCTCCACTTT. Protein sequence: CASSYQAGTGWSPLHF. The chain uses TRBV12-3 or TRBV12-4 and TRBJ1-6; 9 bases align to TRBD1. V trimming: 4 bases; J trimming: 10 bases; junction bases outside the gene matches: 11. The CDR3 sequence is 16 residues long.

This sequence joins TRBV29-1 and TRBJ2-1, with D possibly TRBD2 on 7 matching bases. The CDR3 runs to 15 residues. Trimming took 4 bases from V and 4 from J, leaving 17 bases between them. Germline values: CDR1 SQVTM, CDR2 ANQGSEA. CDR3 sequence reads: CSVGLLSGTYNEQFF. Here the CDR3 DNA reads TGCAGCGTTGGACTCCTAAGCGGGACATACAATGAGCAGTTCTTC.

The rearrangement uses TRBV6-6 and TRBJ1-1; D is ambiguous. V was shortened by 9 bases and J by 0 bases, with 5 bases between the two germline ends. This CDR3 region has 11 residues. Germline CDR1 reads MNHNY; CDR2 reads SVGAGI (reference sequence). The CDR3 DNA reads as TGTGCCAGTGGCCTGAACACTGAAGCTTTCTTT. This codes for CASGLNTEAFF.

The chain uses TRBV25-1 and TRBJ1-6, with TRBD1 matching over 8 bases. The germline gives CDR1 MGHDK, CDR2 SYGVNS. The CDR3 is 14 residues long. Unmatched junction bases numbered 5, after V lost 4 bases and J lost 9 bases. The CDR3 region is CASSGTGWGSPLHF. In DNA, the CDR3 is TGTGCCAGCAGTGGGACAGGGTGGGGTTCACCCCTCCACTTT.

This clonotype was detected a few times. The CDR3 sequence is CASSLTRQETQYF. The CDR3 DNA reads as TGTGCCAGCAGCTTAACTAGACAAGAGACCCAGTACTTC. This chain uses TRBV7-3 with TRBJ2-5; D uncertain. Germline lookup yields CDR1 SGHTA and CDR2 FQGTGA. V was clipped by 0 bases and J by 2 bases, with 4 bases between them. The CDR3 length is 13 residues.

The chain is built from TRBV15 and TRBJ2-5; D is undetermined. CDR3 length: 12 residues. The germline CDR1 and CDR2 sequences are LNHNV and YYDKDF (reference sequence). Trimming took off 0 bases at V and 5 bases at J, with 4 bases between the two ends. The CDR3 is CATSRDLETQYF. CDR3 coding DNA: TGTGCCACCAGCAGAGATCTTGAGACCCAGTACTTC.

CDR3 in DNA: TGTGCCAGCAGCCCTTGGCCCGAAGGCGAGCAGTACTTC. It translates to CASSPWPEGEQYF. The rearrangement uses TRBV12-3 or TRBV12-4 and TRBJ2-7; no reliable D call. V was pared by 6 bases and J by 6 bases, with 15 bases between. This CDR3 contains 13 residues.

The genes are TRBV6-6 and TRBJ1-2; the match to TRBD1 covers 9 bases. Trimming removed 8 bases from V and 8 bases from J; junction bases left unmatched: 12. This CDR3 is built from 14 residues. Germline CDR1 is MNHNY and CDR2 is SVGAGI (reference sequence). The CDR3 sequence: CASASSGTGKGYTF. CDR3 in DNA: TGTGCCAGCGCCTCCTCCGGGACAGGGAAAGGCTACACCTTC.

The J gene is TRBJ2-7, the V gene TRBV28; the D gene is possibly TRBD1 (5 bases). The CDR3 contains 14 residues. V was cut by 3 bases and J by 6 bases, with 15 bases left in between. Germline CDR1 and CDR2: MDHEN and SYDVKM. This CDR3 is CASSLIREASEQYF. The DNA for the CDR3 is TGTGCCAGCAGTTTGATCAGGGAAGCGAGCGAGCAGTACTTC.

V and J are TRBV6-5 and TRBJ2-7, with a weak D call TRBD2 (5 bases). This CDR3 has 11 amino acids. CDR1 and CDR2 from the germline V gene are MNHEY and SVGAGI. Deletions cut 6 bases from V and 7 bases from J, with 10 bases between. This CDR3 is CASSHKREQYF. Here the CDR3 DNA reads TGTGCCAGCAGCCATAAGCGGGAGCAGTACTTC.

The chain employs TRBV29-1 and TRBJ1-1; 9 bases fit TRBD1. The V gene end was trimmed by 4 bases and the J gene end by 8 bases; junction bases not matched to a gene: 11. Germline lookup yields CDR1 SQVTM and CDR2 ANQGSEA. This CDR3 has 14 amino acids. CDR3: CSVGDRVPKGEAFF. CDR3 sequence (DNA): TGCAGCGTTGGGGACAGGGTTCCTAAGGGAGAAGCTTTCTTT.

This chain connects TRBV20-1 to TRBJ2-3, with 7 bases aligning to TRBD2. CDR3 length equals 15 residues. CDR1 DFQATT and CDR2 SNEGSKA come from the germline V gene (reference sequence). CDR3 sequence (DNA): TGCAGCCCAAAGCGGGGCACATCAACCACAGATACGCAGTATTTT. As protein: CSPKRGTSTTDTQYF.

V is TRBV29-1 and J is TRBJ2-3; a possible D gene is TRBD2 (6 bases). Deletions cut 1 base from V and 1 base from J, with 15 bases between. The length of the CDR3 is 16 residues. The germline gives CDR1 SQVTM, CDR2 ANQGSEA. DNA for the CDR3: TGCAGCGTTGAAGGTGTGAATAGCGGACGCACAGATACGCAGTATTTT. Protein product: CSVEGVNSGRTDTQYF.

The chain uses TRBV25-1 and TRBJ1-4, with TRBD1 matching 9 bases. The CDR3 loop spans 15 amino acids. The junction had 4 bases not matched to a gene; V was cut back by 4 bases and J by 4 bases. The germline CDR1 and CDR2 sequences are MGHDK and SYGVNS. The CDR3 reads CASSVNRGHNEKLFF. In DNA, the CDR3 is TGTGCCAGCAGTGTAAACAGGGGGCATAATGAAAAACTGTTTTTT. The variable domain in full, with the rest retrieved from reference TRBV25-1 and TRBJ1-4, is EADIYQTPRYLVIGTGKKITLECSQTMGHDKMYWYQQDPGMELHLIHYSYGVNSTEKGDLSSESTVSRIRTEHFPLTLESARPSHTSQYLCASSVNRGHNEKLFFGSGTQLSVL.

The gene calls are TRBV15 and TRBJ1-2, with D maybe TRBD1 (5 bases). Germline loops: CDR1 LNHNV, CDR2 YYDKDF (reference sequence). The CDR3 contains 17 residues. Trimming left V 0 bases short and J 7 bases short, with 21 bases between. CDR3 nucleotide sequence: TGTGCCACCAGCAGAGAAGGAGGGGCCTCCCCACAGATTGGCTACACCTTC. It specifies CATSREGGASPQIGYTF. Full variable domain (rest looked up from reference TRBV15 and TRBJ1-2): DAMVIQNPRYQVTQFGKPVTLSCSQTLNHNVMYWYQQKSSQAPKLLFHYYDKDFNNEADTPDNFQSRRPNTSFCFLDIRSPGLGDTAMYLCATSREGGASPQIGYTFGSGTRLTVV.

The V gene is TRBV9, the J gene TRBJ2-3; TRBD2 might be the D (7 bases). Per germline, CDR1 SGDLS and CDR2 YYNGEE. The CDR3 is 13 amino acids. Trimming cost V 4 bases and J 4 bases, with 10 bases left between them. The CDR3 DNA reads as TGTGCCAGCAGCAGGGGGGGGCCAGATACGCAGTATTTT. Translation: CASSRGGPDTQYF.

The chain couples TRBV9 to TRBJ2-5; D might be TRBD1 (6 bases). V was shortened by 0 bases and J by 0 bases, with 18 bases between the two germline ends. This CDR3 has 18 amino acids. CDR1 is SGDLS and CDR2 is YYNGEE in the germline V gene. CDR3 bases: TGTGCCAGCAGCGTAGACGGTCGGGGAGACAGGTACCAAGAGACCCAGTACTTC. Residues: CASSVDGRGDRYQETQYF.

The chain links TRBV20-1 to TRBJ2-5, with D perhaps matching TRBD1 or TRBD2 (5 bases each). CDR3 length: 16 amino acids. Germline V gene data show CDR1 as DFQATT and CDR2 as SNEGSKA (reference sequence). V lost 2 bases and J lost 5, with 21 bases in between. DNA for the CDR3: TGCAGTGCTAGATCTCCTGGGGGTAGCGTGGGGGAGACCCAGTACTTC. Encoded protein: CSARSPGGSVGETQYF.

The chain joins TRBV7-9 to TRBJ2-5; maybe TRBD1 (6 bases). The CDR3 contains 16 residues. The V gene's germline CDR1 is SEHNR and CDR2 FQNEAQ (reference sequence). V lost 8 bases and J 3 bases, leaving 22 bases between the germline ends. CDR3 sequence reads: CASGIARQVGKETQYF. CDR3 bases: TGTGCCAGCGGGATCGCGCGACAGGTTGGGAAAGAGACCCAGTACTTC.

This chain links TRBV4-1 with TRBJ2-7; 7 nucleotides align to TRBD2. The CDR3 runs 15 residues. The ends lost 4 bases at V and 4 bases at J; junction bases unmatched: 10. In germline, CDR1 is MGHRA, CDR2 YSYEKL. CDR3 protein: CASSRVGRRSYEQYF. DNA of the CDR3: TGCGCCAGCAGCCGGGTCGGGAGGAGGTCGTACGAGCAGTACTTC.

This chain connects TRBV30 to TRBJ2-3; a possible D gene is TRBD2 (6 bases). CDR1 and CDR2 from the germline V gene are GTSNPN and SVGIG (reference sequence). Between the trimmed V and J ends, which lost 0 bases and 4 bases, there was a span of 8 bases. There are 13 residues in the CDR3. The CDR3 loop is CAWSVRRADTQYF. As DNA, the CDR3 is TGTGCCTGGAGTGTACGGAGGGCAGATACGCAGTATTTT.

CDR3 amino acids: CASSIGGAAFSGNTIYF. CDR3 DNA sequence: TGTGCCAGCAGCATTGGTGGGGCTGCCTTCTCTGGAAACACCATATATTTT. This chain links TRBV12-3 or TRBV12-4 with TRBJ1-3; weak D call: TRBD1 (5 bases). V shed 6 bases and J shed 0 bases, with 18 bases lying between them. CDR3 size: 17 residues.